The next 14 T cell receptor beta chains were all read from a single sample in a study of long-term antiretroviral therapy in people with HIV. They ran version v3.0 of the immunoSEQ assay at survey level. Sequencing used immunoSEQ multiplex PCR; TCRdb keeps in-frame clones, though not all of them. Of about 39,000 clones in the sample, around 85% were seen once. The sequencing used unsorted PBMCs, collected 3.1 years after starting antiretroviral therapy. Receptors originate from a woman aged 45-60 years with HIV.

This clone has a single count. The CDR3 protein is CATSRDKASTDTQYF. The CDR3 DNA reads as TGTGCCACCAGCAGAGATAAGGCGAGCACAGATACGCAGTATTTT. The chain combines TRBV15 with TRBJ2-3; D is unclear. Germline CDR1 reads LNHNV; CDR2 reads YYDKDF (reference sequence). The length of the CDR3 is 15 residues. V lost 0 bases, J lost 0 bases, and 7 bases lay in between.

The chain carries TRBV21-1 and TRBJ1-5. TRBV21-1 is noted as a pseudogene. The CDR3 totals 20 residues. The CDR3 nucleotides are TGTGCCAGCAGCGGGATATCCCCCTTCCCGTTTATTGATAGCAATCAGCCCCAGCATTTT. It is translated as CASSGISPFPFIDSNQPQHF.

The chain uses TRBV10-3 and TRBJ1-4; D gene uncertain. Germline V lookup: CDR1 ENHRY, CDR2 SYGVKD. Trimming pared 3 bases from V and 7 bases from J, leaving 9 bases between. The CDR3 is 13 amino acids. CDR3 DNA: TGTGCCATCAGTGACCCCCGGAGTGAAAAACTGTTTTTT. It is translated as CAISDPRSEKLFF.

This rearrangement joins TRBV11-2 to TRBJ2-6; D is undetermined. The germline CDR1 and CDR2 sequences are SGHAT and FQNNGV. This CDR3 has 16 residues. Trimming left V 3 bases short and J 0 bases short, with 9 bases between. CDR3 nucleotide sequence: TGTGCCAGCAGCTTGGCCAGGAGCTCTGGGGCCAACGTCCTGACTTTC. Protein: CASSLARSSGANVLTF.

The chain recombines TRBV7-2 with TRBJ2-3, with 11 positions matching TRBD2. CDR1 is SGHTA and CDR2 is FQGNSA in the germline V gene. With V trimmed by 2 bases and J by 2 bases, 3 bases remained unmatched. CDR3 length: 16 residues. CDR3 in amino acids: CASSLRLAGPTDTQYF. Written as DNA, the CDR3 is TGTGCCAGCAGCTTACGACTAGCGGGGCCCACAGATACGCAGTATTTT.

In regard to this clone: Compared with germline, one end of the junction differs, possibly owing to a read error. This rearrangement joins TRBV7-7 to TRBJ2-5; 9 nucleotides line up with TRBD2. This CDR3 spans 16 amino acids. Germline CDR1 reads SSHAT; CDR2 reads FNYEAQ (reference sequence). CDR3 sequence reads: CASSLVSSGVGETQYF. The CDR3 DNA follows: TGTGCTAGCAGCTTAGTCTCTAGCGGGGTCGGGGAGACCCAGTACTTC.

The rearrangement uses TRBV7-2 and TRBJ2-4; 9 bases match TRBD1. Per the germline V gene, CDR1 is SGHTA and CDR2 is FQGNSA. The CDR3 is made up of 15 amino acids. V gave up 5 bases and J gave up 7 bases; unmatched junction bases: 9. The CDR3 DNA reads TGTGCCAGCAGCATCCCTAGACAGGGGGATAACATTCAGTACTTC. Translated, it gives CASSIPRQGDNIQYF.

The V call is TRBV10-3, the J call TRBJ2-5; 8 positions agree with TRBD2. J was trimmed by 2 bases and V by 6 bases; bases with no gene match: 8. The CDR3 consists of 15 residues. Germline V gene data show CDR1 as ENHRY and CDR2 as SYGVKD. The CDR3 region is CAIRVGGAGQETQYF. Written as DNA, the CDR3 is TGTGCCATCAGGGTCGGGGGGGCAGGGCAAGAGACCCAGTACTTC.

The rearrangement joins TRBV25-1 to TRBJ2-6; perhaps D is TRBD1 or TRBD2 (7 bases each). This CDR3 has 16 amino acids. Deletions cut 3 bases from V and 1 base from J, with 10 bases between. The germline V gene encodes CDR1 MGHDK and CDR2 SYGVNS. CDR3 protein: CASSDRGGSGANVLTF. DNA of the CDR3: TGTGCCAGCAGTGACAGGGGGGGATCTGGGGCCAACGTCCTGACTTTC.

V usage is TRBV7-2 and J usage is TRBJ1-1; 9 bases are shared with TRBD1. CDR1 is SGHTA and CDR2 is FQGNSA in the germline V gene. After removal of 3 bases from V and 6 bases from J, the junction contained 5 bases not matched to a gene. The CDR3 contains 14 residues. CDR3 residues: CASSFAGQGSEAFF. CDR3 nucleotides: TGTGCCAGCAGCTTTGCTGGACAGGGGTCTGAAGCTTTCTTT. The variable domain in full, completed from reference TRBV7-2 and TRBJ1-1, reads GAGVSQSPSNKVTEKGKDVELRCDPISGHTALYWYRQSLGQGLEFLIYFQGNSAPDKSGLPSDRFSAERTGGSVSTLTIQRTQQEDSAVYLCASSFAGQGSEAFFGQGTRLTVV.

This rearrangement joins TRBV7-2 to TRBJ1-6; D is undetermined. CDR1 SGHTA and CDR2 FQGNSA come from the germline V gene. The CDR3 is made up of 13 amino acids. V shed 5 bases and J shed 7 bases, with 9 bases lying between them. The CDR3 DNA reads TGTGCCAGCAGCCCGTTACAGAATTCACCCCTCCACTTT. Protein sequence: CASSPLQNSPLHF.

This clone appeared a single time. The V gene is TRBV9, the J gene TRBJ2-3; no reliable D call. Germline V lookup: CDR1 SGDLS, CDR2 YYNGEE. Trimming stripped 3 bases from V and 7 bases from J, with 21 bases between. CDR3 length: 16 amino acids. This CDR3 is CASSAIGREGENTQYF. Written as DNA, the CDR3 is TGTGCCAGCAGCGCGATCGGTAGGGAAGGCGAAAATACGCAGTATTTT.

J is TRBJ1-3 and V is TRBV18; weak D call: TRBD1 (6 bases). The CDR3 loop spans 14 amino acids. V lost 3 bases, J lost 3 bases, and 9 bases lay in between. Germline loops: CDR1 KGHSH, CDR2 LQKENI. The CDR3 DNA is TGTGCCAGCTCACCGGACAGCCGTGGAAACACCATATATTTT. Its translation: CASSPDSRGNTIYF.

V and J are TRBV4-1 and TRBJ2-7, with D perhaps TRBD2 (7 bases). Trimming shortened V by 4 bases and J by 7 bases, and 17 bases separated the two germline ends. Germline V gives CDR1 MGHRA, CDR2 YSYEKL. CDR3 length: 14 amino acids. CDR3 in amino acids: CASSRPGGPGEQYF. The CDR3, as DNA: TGCGCCAGCAGCCGTCCCGGGGGGCCCGGGGAGCAGTACTTC.